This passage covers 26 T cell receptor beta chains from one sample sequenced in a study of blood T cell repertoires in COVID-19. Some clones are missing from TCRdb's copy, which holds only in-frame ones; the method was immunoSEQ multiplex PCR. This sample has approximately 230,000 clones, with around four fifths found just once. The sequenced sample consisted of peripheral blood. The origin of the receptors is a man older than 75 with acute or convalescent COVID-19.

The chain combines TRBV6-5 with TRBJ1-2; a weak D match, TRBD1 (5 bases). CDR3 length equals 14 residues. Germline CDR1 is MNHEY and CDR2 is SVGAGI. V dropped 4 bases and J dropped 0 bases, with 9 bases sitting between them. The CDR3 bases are TGTGCCAGCAGTTCGCGACAGTCTAACTATGGCTACACCTTC. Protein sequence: CASSSRQSNYGYTF.

CDR3 sequence reads: CASSAGLDTSEAFF. The CDR3 nucleotides read TGTGCCAGCAGCGCTGGCCTGGACACCAGTGAAGCTTTCTTT. The gene calls are TRBV9 and TRBJ1-1, with D possibly matching TRBD1 (5 bases). This CDR3 has 14 residues. V was trimmed by 3 bases and J by 7 bases, leaving 16 bases between them. Germline CDR1 reads SGDLS; CDR2 reads YYNGEE.

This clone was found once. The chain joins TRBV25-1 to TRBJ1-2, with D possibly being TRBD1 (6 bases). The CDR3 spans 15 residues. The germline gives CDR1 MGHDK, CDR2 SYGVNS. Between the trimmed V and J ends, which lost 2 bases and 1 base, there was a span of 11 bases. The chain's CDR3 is CASSEGTGHNYGYTF. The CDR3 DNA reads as TGTGCCAGCAGTGAAGGGACGGGACATAACTATGGCTACACCTTC.

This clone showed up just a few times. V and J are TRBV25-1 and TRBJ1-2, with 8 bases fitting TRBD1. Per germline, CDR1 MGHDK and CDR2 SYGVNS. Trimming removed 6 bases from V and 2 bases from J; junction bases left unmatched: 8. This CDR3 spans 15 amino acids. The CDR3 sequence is CASRGSQGGNYGYTF. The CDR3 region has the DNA TGTGCCAGCAGAGGCTCACAGGGGGGGAACTATGGCTACACCTTC.

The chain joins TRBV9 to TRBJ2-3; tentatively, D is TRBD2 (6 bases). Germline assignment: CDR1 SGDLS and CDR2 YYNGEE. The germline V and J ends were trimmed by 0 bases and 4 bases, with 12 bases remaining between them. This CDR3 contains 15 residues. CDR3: CASSVDTGVADTQYF. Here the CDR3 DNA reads TGTGCCAGCAGCGTAGATACGGGAGTAGCAGATACGCAGTATTTT.

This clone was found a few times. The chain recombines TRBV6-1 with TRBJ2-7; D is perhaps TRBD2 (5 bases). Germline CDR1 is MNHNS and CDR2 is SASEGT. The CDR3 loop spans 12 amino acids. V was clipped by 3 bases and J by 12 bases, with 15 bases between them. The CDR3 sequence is CASSEATTAGYF. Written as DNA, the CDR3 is TGTGCCAGCAGTGAGGCTACTACGGCGGGGTACTTC.

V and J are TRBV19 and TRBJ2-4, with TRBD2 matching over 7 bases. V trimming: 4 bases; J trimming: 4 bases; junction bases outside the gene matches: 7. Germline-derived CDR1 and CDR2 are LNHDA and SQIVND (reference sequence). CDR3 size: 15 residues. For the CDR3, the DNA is TGTGCCAGTAGTAGGGAGGGTCGTGGGAAAAACATTCAGTACTTC. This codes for CASSREGRGKNIQYF.

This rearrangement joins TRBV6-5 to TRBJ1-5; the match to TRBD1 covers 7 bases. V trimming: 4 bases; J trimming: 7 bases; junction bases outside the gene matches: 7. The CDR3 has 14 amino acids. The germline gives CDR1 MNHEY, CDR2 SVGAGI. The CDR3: CASSSRTGGQPQHF. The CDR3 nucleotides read TGTGCCAGCAGTTCGCGGACAGGAGGGCAGCCCCAGCATTTT.

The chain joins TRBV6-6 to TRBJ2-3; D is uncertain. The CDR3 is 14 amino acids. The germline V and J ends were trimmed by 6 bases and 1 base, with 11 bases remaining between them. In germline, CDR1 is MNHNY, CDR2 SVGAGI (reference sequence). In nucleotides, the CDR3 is TGTGCCAGCAGATCCCTTCGGGGCACAGATACGCAGTATTTT. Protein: CASRSLRGTDTQYF.

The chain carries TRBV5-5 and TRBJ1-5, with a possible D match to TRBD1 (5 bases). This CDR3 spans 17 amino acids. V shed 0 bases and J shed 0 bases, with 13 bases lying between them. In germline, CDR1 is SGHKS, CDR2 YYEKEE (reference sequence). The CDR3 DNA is TGTGCCAGCAGCTTGGCGGACACCCGGTATAGCAATCAGCCCCAGCATTTT. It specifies CASSLADTRYSNQPQHF. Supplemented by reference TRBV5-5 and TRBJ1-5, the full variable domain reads DAGVTQSPTHLIKTRGQQVTLRCSPISGHKSVSWYQQVLGQGPQFIFQYYEKEERGRGNFPDRFSARQFPNYSSELNVNALLLGDSALYLCASSLADTRYSNQPQHFGDGTRLSIL.

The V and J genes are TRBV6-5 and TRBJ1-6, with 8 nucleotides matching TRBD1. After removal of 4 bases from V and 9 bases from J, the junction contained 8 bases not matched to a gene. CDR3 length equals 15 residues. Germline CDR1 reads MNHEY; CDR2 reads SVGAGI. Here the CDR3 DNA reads TGTGCCAGCAGTTTTCAGGGGGCGGTCGGTTCACCCCTCCACTTT. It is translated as CASSFQGAVGSPLHF.

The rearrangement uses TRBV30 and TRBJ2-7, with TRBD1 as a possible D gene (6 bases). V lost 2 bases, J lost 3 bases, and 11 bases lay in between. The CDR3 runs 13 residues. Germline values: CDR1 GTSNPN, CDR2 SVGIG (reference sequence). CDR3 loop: CAWSRGQSYEQYF. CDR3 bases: TGTGCCTGGAGTCGCGGACAGAGCTACGAGCAGTACTTC.

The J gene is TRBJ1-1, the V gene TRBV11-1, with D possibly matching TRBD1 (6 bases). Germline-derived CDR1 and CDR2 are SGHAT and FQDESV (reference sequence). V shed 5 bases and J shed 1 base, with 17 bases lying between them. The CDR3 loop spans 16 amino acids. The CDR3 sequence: CASSRWTGQQNTEAFF. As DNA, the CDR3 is TGTGCCAGCAGCCGATGGACCGGACAGCAGAACACTGAAGCTTTCTTT.

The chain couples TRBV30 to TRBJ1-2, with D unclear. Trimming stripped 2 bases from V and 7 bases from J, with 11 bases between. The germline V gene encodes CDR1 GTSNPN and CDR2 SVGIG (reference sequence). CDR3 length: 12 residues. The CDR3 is CAWSPDEGGYTF. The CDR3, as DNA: TGTGCCTGGAGTCCCGATGAGGGTGGCTACACCTTC.

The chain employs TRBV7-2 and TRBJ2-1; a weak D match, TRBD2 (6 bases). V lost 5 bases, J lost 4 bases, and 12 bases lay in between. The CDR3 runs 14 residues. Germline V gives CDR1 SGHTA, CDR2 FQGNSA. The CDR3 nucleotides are TGTGCCAGCAGCCGGCGCGGGGAGTACAATGAGCAGTTCTTC. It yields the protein CASSRRGEYNEQFF.

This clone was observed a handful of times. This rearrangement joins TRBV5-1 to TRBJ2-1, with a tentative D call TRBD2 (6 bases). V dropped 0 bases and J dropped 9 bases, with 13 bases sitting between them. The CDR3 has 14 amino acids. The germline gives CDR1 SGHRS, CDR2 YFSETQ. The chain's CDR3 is CASSLAGVAVEQFF. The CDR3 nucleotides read TGCGCCAGCAGCTTGGCCGGGGTAGCGGTTGAGCAGTTCTTC.

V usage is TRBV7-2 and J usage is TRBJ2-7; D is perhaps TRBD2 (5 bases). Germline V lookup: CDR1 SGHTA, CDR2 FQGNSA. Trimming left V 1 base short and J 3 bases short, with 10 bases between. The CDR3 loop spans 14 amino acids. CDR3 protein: CASSLVGVGYEQYF. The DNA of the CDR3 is TGTGCCAGCAGCTTAGTCGGGGTAGGCTACGAGCAGTACTTC. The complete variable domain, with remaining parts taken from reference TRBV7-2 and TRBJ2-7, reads GAGVSQSPSNKVTEKGKDVELRCDPISGHTALYWYRQSLGQGLEFLIYFQGNSAPDKSGLPSDRFSAERTGGSVSTLTIQRTQQEDSAVYLCASSLVGVGYEQYFGPGTRLTVT.

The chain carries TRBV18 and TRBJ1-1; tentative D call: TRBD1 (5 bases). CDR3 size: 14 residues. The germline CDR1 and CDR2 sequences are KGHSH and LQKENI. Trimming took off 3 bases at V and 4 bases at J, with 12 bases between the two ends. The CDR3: CASSPTSGGTEAFF. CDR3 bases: TGTGCCAGCTCACCCACCTCGGGGGGCACTGAAGCTTTCTTT.

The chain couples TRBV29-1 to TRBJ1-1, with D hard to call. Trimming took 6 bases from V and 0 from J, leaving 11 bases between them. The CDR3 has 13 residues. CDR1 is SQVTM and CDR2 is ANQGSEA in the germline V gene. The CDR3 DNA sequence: TGCAGCGTGGCTGGCAAAATGAACACTGAAGCTTTCTTT. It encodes CSVAGKMNTEAFF.

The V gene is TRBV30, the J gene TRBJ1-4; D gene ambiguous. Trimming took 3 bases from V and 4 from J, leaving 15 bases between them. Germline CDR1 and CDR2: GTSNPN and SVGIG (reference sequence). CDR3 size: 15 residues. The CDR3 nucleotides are TGTGCCTGGAGCGGACTCCGGAATTATAATGAAAAACTGTTTTTT. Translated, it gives CAWSGLRNYNEKLFF.

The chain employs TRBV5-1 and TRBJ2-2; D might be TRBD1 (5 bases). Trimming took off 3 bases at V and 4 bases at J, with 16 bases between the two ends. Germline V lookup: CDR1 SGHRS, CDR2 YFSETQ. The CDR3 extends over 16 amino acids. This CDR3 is CASSSSSQAATGELFF. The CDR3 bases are TGCGCCAGCAGCTCGTCCTCACAGGCTGCCACCGGGGAGCTGTTTTTT.

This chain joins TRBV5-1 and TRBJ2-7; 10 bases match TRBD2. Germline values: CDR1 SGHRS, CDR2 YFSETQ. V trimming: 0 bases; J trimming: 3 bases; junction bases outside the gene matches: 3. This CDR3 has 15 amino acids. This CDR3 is CASSLGLAGVYEQYF. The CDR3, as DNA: TGCGCCAGCAGCTTGGGGCTAGCGGGGGTCTACGAGCAGTACTTC.

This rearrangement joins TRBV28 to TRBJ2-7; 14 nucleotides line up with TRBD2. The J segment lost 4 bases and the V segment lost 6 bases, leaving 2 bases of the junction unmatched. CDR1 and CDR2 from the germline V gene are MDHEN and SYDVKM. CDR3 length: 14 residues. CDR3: CASRTSGGGYEQYF. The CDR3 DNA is TGTGCCAGCAGGACTAGCGGGGGGGGTTACGAGCAGTACTTC.

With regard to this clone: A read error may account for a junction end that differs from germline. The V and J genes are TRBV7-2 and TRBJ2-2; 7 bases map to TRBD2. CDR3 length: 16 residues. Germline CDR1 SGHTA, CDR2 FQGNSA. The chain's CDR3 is CASRLDAGANTGELFF. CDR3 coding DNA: TGTGCCAGCAGATTAGATGCGGGGGCGAACACCGGGGAGCTGTTTTTT.

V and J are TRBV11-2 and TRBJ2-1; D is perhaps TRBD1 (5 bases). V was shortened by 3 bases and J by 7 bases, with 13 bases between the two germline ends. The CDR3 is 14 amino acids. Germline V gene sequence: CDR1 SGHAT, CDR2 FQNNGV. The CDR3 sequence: CASSFGAGSNEQFF. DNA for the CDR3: TGTGCCAGCAGCTTTGGGGCCGGCTCGAATGAGCAGTTCTTC.

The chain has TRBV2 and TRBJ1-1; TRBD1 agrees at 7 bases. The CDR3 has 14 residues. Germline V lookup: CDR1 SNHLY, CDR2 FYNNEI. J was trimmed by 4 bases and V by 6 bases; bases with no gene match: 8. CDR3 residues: CASSAGGKGTEAFF. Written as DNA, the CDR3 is TGTGCCAGCAGCGCAGGGGGTAAGGGCACTGAAGCTTTCTTT. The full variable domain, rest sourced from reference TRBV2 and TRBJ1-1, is EPEVTQTPSHQVTQMGQEVILRCVPISNHLYFYWYRQILGQKVEFLVSFYNNEISEKSEIFDDQFSVERPDGSNFTLKIRSTKLEDSAMYFCASSAGGKGTEAFFGQGTRLTVV.